Reported below is one T cell receptor (beta chain). Its antigen is still unknown. Trimming took 5 bases from V and 7 from J, leaving 16 bases between them. The CDR3 runs 14 residues. Germline CDR1 reads SEHNR; CDR2 reads FQNEAQ (reference sequence). This entry belongs to a study of T-cell memory formation after mild COVID-19. Study background: Among the donors, TCR clusters were largely specific to each donor.

Study results and limitations: That cross-reactive memory joined was suggested by some responding clones appearing in pre-infection memory.

MiXCR, applied by TCRdb to the 5' RACE reads, yields one record per CDR3 protein. This table has 350,000 to 500,000 distinct CDR3 sequences, 23% appearing once. The V and J genes are TRBV7-9 and TRBJ2-3, with D possibly called TRBD1 or TRBD2 (5 bases each). Material: PBMCs or a T cell subset sorted from them (not recorded which). This TCR was recovered from an adult woman who had mild COVID-19 (a few samples of this study predate the infection). Cell type and time point are not known. CDR3 amino acids: CASSHGTAANTQYF. CDR3 nucleotide sequence: TGTGCCAGCAGCCACGGGACCGCGGCTAATACGCAGTATTTT.